The 17 T cell receptor beta chains in this list originate from one sample, sequenced in a study of T cells after posttransplantation cyclophosphamide. Clones were read by immunoSEQ multiplex PCR, and TCRdb kept only the in-frame ones, dropping some. The repertoire consists of tens of thousands of clones, none detected only once. The sample comprised PBMCs. The receptor set was obtained from a man aged 35 to 55 in good health, CMV-negative, and a related stem cell transplant donor.

This clone showed up many times. The chain employs TRBV19 and TRBJ2-1; TRBD2 aligns across 15 bases. The CDR3 sequence is 17 residues long. CDR1 and CDR2 from the germline V gene are LNHDA and SQIVND (reference sequence). V gave up 6 bases and J gave up 4 bases; unmatched junction bases: 7. The CDR3, as DNA: TGTGCCAGTAGGCAAGGACTAGCGGGAGGGTTGTACAATGAGCAGTTCTTC. Its protein product is CASRQGLAGGLYNEQFF.

This clone has at least ten counts. V is TRBV5-8 and J is TRBJ2-5, with TRBD1 as a possible D gene (5 bases). The CDR3 is 15 amino acids. The V gene's germline CDR1 is SGHTS and CDR2 YDEGEE. V lost 3 bases and J lost 1, with 13 bases in between. In nucleotides, the CDR3 is TGTGCCAGCAGCTCTGACAGTACCCTCCAAGAGACCCAGTACTTC. Translating it yields CASSSDSTLQETQYF.

This clone was detected ten times or more. This rearrangement joins TRBV29-1 to TRBJ1-2; D unresolved. Germline loops: CDR1 SQVTM, CDR2 ANQGSEA. Trimming removed 4 bases at V and 0 bases at J, with 9 bases between. The CDR3 covers 13 residues. The CDR3: CSVVAAANYGYTF. The CDR3 region has the DNA TGCAGCGTTGTGGCCGCAGCTAACTATGGCTACACCTTC.

This clone was detected ten times or more. The chain employs TRBV4-3 and TRBJ1-4, with a possible D match to TRBD1 (5 bases). The CDR3 runs 18 residues. The germline V gene has CDR1 LGHNA and CDR2 YSLEER. V gave up 0 bases and J gave up 4 bases, with 18 bases separating them. Written as DNA, the CDR3 is TGCGCCAGCAGCCAAGACCACCCCCCGCCAGGGATTAATGAAAAACTGTTTTTT. This codes for CASSQDHPPPGINEKLFF.

This clone was picked up many times. V usage is TRBV7-8 and J usage is TRBJ1-2, with 11 bases identical to TRBD1. Germline V gives CDR1 SGHVS, CDR2 FQNEAQ. CDR3 length: 16 residues. The junction had 5 bases not matched to a gene; V was cut back by 2 bases and J by 3 bases. CDR3 DNA: TGTGCCAGCAGCTTACCGGGACAGGGGGGCTACTATGGCTACACCTTC. Its translation is CASSLPGQGGYYGYTF.

This clone was detected many times. CDR3 bases: TGTGCCAGCAGCTTGGGGGAGGGGGGTAGGGAGCAGTACTTC. Translation: CASSLGEGGREQYF. The rearrangement links TRBV5-4 to TRBJ2-7; a weak D match, TRBD2 (7 bases). Germline V gene sequence: CDR1 SGHNT, CDR2 YYREEE (reference sequence). Trimming shortened V by 0 bases and J by 7 bases, and 14 bases separated the two germline ends. The CDR3 length is 14 residues. Using reference TRBV5-4 and TRBJ2-7 for the parts outside the CDR3, the full variable domain is ETGVTQSPTHLIKTRGQQVTLRCSSQSGHNTVSWYQQALGQGPQFIFQYYREEENGRGNFPPRFSGLQFPNYSSELNVNALELDDSALYLCASSLGEGGREQYFGPGTRLTVT.

At least ten counts were recorded for this clone. The chain carries TRBV9 and TRBJ2-7; 7 bases are a match to TRBD2. The germline V gene encodes CDR1 SGDLS and CDR2 YYNGEE. The length of the CDR3 is 15 residues. V trimming: 0 bases; J trimming: 5 bases; junction bases outside the gene matches: 8. The CDR3 is CASSVGVGGFHEQYF. In nucleotides, the CDR3 is TGTGCCAGCAGCGTAGGAGTCGGGGGGTTCCACGAGCAGTACTTC.

This clone was observed many times. The V and J genes are TRBV7-8 and TRBJ2-1, with 16 bases identical to TRBD2. This CDR3 has 14 residues. Germline V gives CDR1 SGHVS, CDR2 FQNEAQ. With 5 bases clipped from V and 13 bases from J, the junction kept 5 bases outside the gene matches. CDR3 region: CASSPGTSGREQFF. The CDR3 coding sequence is TGTGCCAGCAGCCCGGGGACTAGCGGGAGGGAACAGTTCTTC.

Many counts were recorded for this clone. The chain is built from TRBV5-4 and TRBJ2-7; 8 bases fit TRBD2. Germline V lookup: CDR1 SGHNT, CDR2 YYREEE (reference sequence). With 4 bases clipped from V and 2 bases from J, the junction kept 14 bases outside the gene matches. The length of the CDR3 is 17 residues. The DNA for the CDR3 is TGTGCCAGCAGCCTACCCAATAGCTTCGGGGGGGCCTACGAGCAGTACTTC. This gives the protein CASSLPNSFGGAYEQYF.

In its sample, this clone was seen many times. The rearrangement uses TRBV27 and TRBJ2-7, with D possibly matching TRBD2 (6 bases). CDR1 MNHEY and CDR2 SMNVEV come from the germline V gene (reference sequence). V lost 3 bases and J 12 bases, leaving 18 bases between the germline ends. The CDR3 totals 13 residues. The CDR3 protein is CASSFQFGEAVYF. CDR3 sequence (DNA): TGTGCCAGCAGTTTTCAGTTTGGGGAGGCGGTGTACTTC.

This clone was counted at least ten times. The chain is built from TRBV10-3 and TRBJ2-5; 7 nucleotides agree with TRBD1. The CDR3 has 16 residues. The germline CDR1 and CDR2 sequences are ENHRY and SYGVKD. With V trimmed by 5 bases and J by 5 bases, 14 bases remained unmatched. CDR3 sequence: CAISNTYRGRGETQYF. CDR3 in DNA: TGTGCCATCAGTAATACATACAGGGGACGGGGCGAGACCCAGTACTTC.

This clone was seen at least ten times. The chain employs TRBV18 and TRBJ2-7; 11 bases map to TRBD2. V shed 4 bases, J shed 2 bases, and the junction held 7 bases outside the gene matches. The CDR3 runs 16 residues. Germline loops: CDR1 KGHSH, CDR2 LQKENI. The CDR3 DNA is TGTGCCAGCTCACTCACCGGGACTAGCGGTCCCTACGAGCAGTACTTC. It codes for CASSLTGTSGPYEQYF.

The table lists this clone with many counts. V usage is TRBV4-2 and J usage is TRBJ2-3, with D possibly being TRBD2 (5 bases). The V gene lost 4 bases and the J gene lost 2 bases, with 7 bases spanning the gap. CDR3 length equals 13 residues. Germline V gene lookup returns CDR1 LGHNA and CDR2 YNFKEQ. Here the CDR3 reads CASSPDSTDTQYF. The CDR3 DNA reads TGTGCCAGCAGCCCGGACTCCACAGATACGCAGTATTTT.

This clone was recorded at least ten times. The V and J genes are TRBV7-9 and TRBJ2-1, with TRBD2 matching 12 bases. Germline V gene data show CDR1 as SEHNR and CDR2 as FQNEAQ (reference sequence). Losses at the gene ends were 2 bases for V and 4 bases for J; bases not matched to a gene: 3. The CDR3 is made up of 16 amino acids. As DNA, the CDR3 is TGTGCCAGCAGCTTAATGGGGACTAGCGGGTACAATGAGCAGTTCTTC. It specifies CASSLMGTSGYNEQFF. Full variable domain (missing parts from reference TRBV7-9 and TRBJ2-1): DTGVSQNPRHKITKRGQNVTFRCDPISEHNRLYWYRQTLGQGPEFLTYFQNEAQLEKSRLLSDRFSAERPKGSFSTLEIQRTEQGDSAMYLCASSLMGTSGYNEQFFGPGTRLTVL.

This clone was counted ten times or more. This chain links TRBV27 with TRBJ2-1; the match to TRBD2 covers 8 bases. CDR1 MNHEY and CDR2 SMNVEV come from the germline V gene (reference sequence). There are 15 residues in the CDR3. Unmatched junction bases numbered 9, after V lost 0 bases and J lost 11 bases. CDR3 sequence reads: CASSLSTSGSGKQFF. In DNA form, the CDR3 reads TGTGCCAGCAGTTTATCGACCAGCGGGAGTGGAAAGCAGTTCTTC.

This clone was counted at least ten times. The J gene is TRBJ1-5, the V gene TRBV4-1, with D unclear. This CDR3 is 13 amino acids long. Germline V CDR1 and CDR2: MGHRA, YSYEKL. V lost 5 bases to trimming and J lost 15 bases, with 20 bases between them. CDR3: CASSVPGDFIRHF. CDR3 sequence (DNA): TGCGCCAGCAGCGTCCCGGGAGACTTCATCCGGCATTTT.

Ten or more counts support this clone. The V call is TRBV27, the J call TRBJ2-1; TRBD2 matches 12 bases. V was pared by 3 bases and J by 6 bases, with 3 bases of the junction left unmatched. The CDR3 runs 15 residues. Germline loops: CDR1 MNHEY, CDR2 SMNVEV (reference sequence). In DNA, the CDR3 is TGTGCCAGCAGTTTCGCTAGCGGGAGGGCCAATGAGCAGTTCTTC. Protein product: CASSFASGRANEQFF.